These 26 T cell receptor beta chains originate from one sample sequenced in a study of T cell responses to AZD1222 COVID-19 vaccine. Clones were sequenced by immunoSEQ multiplex PCR, and TCRdb holds only the in-frame ones, with some missing. The sample records over 65,000 clones, 85% to 90% being singletons. Sequenced here: peripheral blood, sampled on day 0 of AZD1222 vaccination. These receptors all come from an adult in good health.

This clone came up a few times. The genes are TRBV14 and TRBJ2-7; 9 nucleotides agree with TRBD1. CDR1 SGHDN and CDR2 FVKESK come from the germline V gene. V shed 1 base, J shed 6 bases, and the junction held 7 bases outside the gene matches. There are 15 residues in the CDR3. The CDR3 loop reads CASSQGPGQGTEQYF. CDR3 bases: TGTGCCAGCAGCCAAGGACCGGGACAGGGTACCGAGCAGTACTTC.

The V call is TRBV7-2, the J call TRBJ2-1; 13 bases match TRBD2. The CDR3 is 15 residues long. Germline V lookup: CDR1 SGHTA, CDR2 FQGNSA. J lost 8 bases, V lost 3 bases, and 4 bases had no gene match. The CDR3 protein is CASSLGLAGSHEQFF. CDR3 in DNA: TGTGCCAGCAGCTTGGGACTAGCGGGGAGCCATGAGCAGTTCTTC.

This chain connects TRBV29-1 to TRBJ2-7; D is perhaps TRBD1 (6 bases). There are 13 residues in the CDR3. V lost 4 bases to trimming and J lost 6 bases, with 16 bases between them. In germline, CDR1 is SQVTM, CDR2 ANQGSEA. The CDR3 sequence: CSVALRDIGEQYF. For the CDR3, the DNA is TGCAGCGTTGCCCTCCGGGACATCGGCGAGCAGTACTTC.

V and J are TRBV7-9 and TRBJ1-3, with D uncertain. This CDR3 region has 13 residues. In germline, CDR1 is SEHNR, CDR2 FQNEAQ (reference sequence). Trimming removed 7 bases from V and 0 bases from J, with 7 bases in between. CDR3 nucleotides: TGTGCCAGCACCGGGAGCTCTGGAAACACCATATATTTT. It codes for CASTGSSGNTIYF.

The rearrangement links TRBV25-1 to TRBJ2-5; 7 positions match TRBD1. Trimming removed 3 bases from V and 5 bases from J; junction bases left unmatched: 6. The CDR3 runs 14 residues. From germline, CDR1 is MGHDK and CDR2 SYGVNS. CDR3 loop: CASSDRQGRETQYF. The CDR3 DNA is TGTGCCAGCAGTGATCGACAGGGTAGGGAGACCCAGTACTTC.

A note on this clone: The identical CDR3 is also encoded by other nucleotide sequences in the sample. V usage is TRBV7-2 and J usage is TRBJ1-1; D is uncertain. Germline lookup yields CDR1 SGHTA and CDR2 FQGNSA. There are 15 residues in the CDR3. V was pared by 1 base and J by 1 base, with 10 bases between. DNA of the CDR3: TGTGCCAGCAGCTTAGATCACTTCAAGAACACTGAAGCTTTCTTT. This codes for CASSLDHFKNTEAFF.

This clone appeared a few times. The rearrangement links TRBV7-2 to TRBJ1-1; 10 nucleotides match TRBD1. Germline CDR1 is SGHTA and CDR2 is FQGNSA. The CDR3 has 16 amino acids. After removal of 4 bases from V and 1 base from J, the junction contained 6 bases not matched to a gene. CDR3 loop: CASSSRTGGGNTEAFF. Here the CDR3 DNA reads TGTGCCAGCAGCTCTCGGACAGGGGGAGGGAACACTGAAGCTTTCTTT.

The chain carries TRBV12-5 and TRBJ2-3; D is ambiguous. The CDR3 spans 13 residues. CDR1 is LGHNT and CDR2 is FRNRAP in the germline V gene. The V end lost 5 bases, the J end lost 3 bases, and 9 bases lay between the germline ends. The CDR3 sequence is CASGPDGTDTQYF. CDR3 DNA: TGTGCTAGTGGTCCCGACGGGACAGATACGCAGTATTTT.

The V and J genes are TRBV25-1 and TRBJ1-4, with TRBD1 matching over 8 bases. The CDR3 runs 15 residues. Germline lookup yields CDR1 MGHDK and CDR2 SYGVNS. Unmatched junction bases numbered 7, after V lost 2 bases and J lost 8 bases. CDR3 DNA: TGTGCCAGCAGTGAAGGGACAGGATGGTACGAAAAACTGTTTTTT. Protein product: CASSEGTGWYEKLFF.

A single count supports this clone. The J gene is TRBJ2-3, the V gene TRBV7-3; D unclear. This CDR3 has 13 residues. With 3 bases removed from V and 7 bases from J, the gap between germline ends came to 11 bases. Germline CDR1 and CDR2: SGHTA and FQGTGA. The CDR3 loop reads CASSLPPGHTQYF. Written as DNA, the CDR3 is TGTGCCAGCAGCTTGCCCCCGGGCCATACGCAGTATTTT.

This clone was counted between two and nine times. The chain is built from TRBV27 and TRBJ1-3; no definite D call. The V gene's germline CDR1 is MNHEY and CDR2 SMNVEV (reference sequence). CDR3 length: 11 amino acids. Trimming left V 8 bases short and J 7 bases short, with 9 bases between. CDR3 sequence: CASGSGNTIYF. In nucleotides, the CDR3 is TGTGCCAGCGGGAGTGGTAACACCATATATTTT.

This clone came up once. The CDR3 sequence: CATPKGEVTEAFF. The CDR3, as DNA: TGTGCCACCCCCAAGGGGGAGGTCACTGAAGCTTTCTTT. This chain connects TRBV24-1 to TRBJ1-1, with D possibly TRBD1 on 6 matching bases. Germline CDR1 KGHDR, CDR2 SFDVKD. CDR3 length: 13 residues. V shed 9 bases and J shed 4 bases, with 14 bases lying between them.

The chain joins TRBV7-2 to TRBJ2-7, with unresolved D. Trimming shortened V by 0 bases and J by 2 bases, and 11 bases separated the two germline ends. The length of the CDR3 is 15 residues. CDR1 is SGHTA and CDR2 is FQGNSA in the germline V gene. The CDR3 region has the DNA TGTGCCAGCAGCTTAGCGCAGCAGCCAACCTACGAGCAGTACTTC. It translates to CASSLAQQPTYEQYF.

The chain uses TRBV7-9 and TRBJ1-2; D gene ambiguous. The V gene's germline CDR1 is SEHNR and CDR2 FQNEAQ (reference sequence). CDR3 length: 14 amino acids. Trimming shortened V by 1 base and J by 2 bases, and 8 bases separated the two germline ends. This CDR3 reads CASSLVGINYGYTF. CDR3 bases: TGTGCCAGCAGCTTAGTAGGCATCAACTATGGCTACACCTTC.

The rearrangement links TRBV28 to TRBJ1-2; D gene unclear. Trimming stripped 4 bases from V and 8 bases from J, with 11 bases between. This CDR3 contains 12 residues. Germline V gene data show CDR1 as MDHEN and CDR2 as SYDVKM. The CDR3 nucleotides are TGTGCCAGCAGTTCCGCCGTGTGGGGCTACACCTTC. It translates to CASSSAVWGYTF.

The V call is TRBV7-9, the J call TRBJ1-3; 7 bases map to TRBD1. Germline V gene lookup returns CDR1 SEHNR and CDR2 FQNEAQ (reference sequence). CDR3 length equals 17 residues. After removal of 3 bases from V and 4 bases from J, the junction contained 12 bases not matched to a gene. The CDR3 spells CASSFPIQGDVGNTIYF. The CDR3 DNA sequence: TGTGCCAGCAGCTTTCCCATTCAGGGGGACGTCGGAAACACCATATATTTT.

This clone was seen only once. V usage is TRBV15 and J usage is TRBJ1-5; 8 bases map to TRBD1. The CDR3 is 15 residues long. The V gene end was trimmed by 5 bases and the J gene end by 2 bases; junction bases not matched to a gene: 5. CDR1 is LNHNV and CDR2 is YYDKDF in the germline V gene (reference sequence). CDR3 residues: CATSEQGVGNQPQHF. The CDR3 bases are TGTGCCACCAGCGAACAGGGGGTTGGCAATCAGCCCCAGCATTTT.

The CDR3 DNA is TGTGCCAGTAGTATAGATCCAGGACAGGGCAATCAGCCCCAGCATTTT. The encoded protein is CASSIDPGQGNQPQHF. The V call is TRBV19, the J call TRBJ1-5, with 7 bases fitting TRBD1. In germline, CDR1 is LNHDA, CDR2 SQIVND (reference sequence). The CDR3 consists of 16 residues. The ends lost 0 bases at V and 2 bases at J; junction bases unmatched: 4.

The V call is TRBV7-3, the J call TRBJ2-7; a possible D gene is TRBD2 (9 bases). This CDR3 is 13 amino acids long. Trimming cost V 8 bases and J 6 bases, with 17 bases left between them. Germline V gene lookup returns CDR1 SGHTA and CDR2 FQGTGA. The DNA of the CDR3 is TGTGCCAGCGGACAGGGACTAGCTGCCGAGCAGTACTTC. Amino acid sequence: CASGQGLAAEQYF.

V is TRBV2 and J is TRBJ1-2; no clear D gene. In germline, CDR1 is SNHLY, CDR2 FYNNEI. Deletions cut 6 bases from V and 4 bases from J, with 9 bases between. This CDR3 contains 12 residues. The CDR3 loop is CASRAGGYGYTF. As DNA, the CDR3 is TGTGCCAGCAGGGCGGGAGGCTATGGCTACACCTTC. Complete variable domain (other parts from reference TRBV2 and TRBJ1-2): EPEVTQTPSHQVTQMGQEVILRCVPISNHLYFYWYRQILGQKVEFLVSFYNNEISEKSEIFDDQFSVERPDGSNFTLKIRSTKLEDSAMYFCASRAGGYGYTFGSGTRLTVV.

This clone occurred once. This chain links TRBV19 with TRBJ1-6, with D possibly TRBD1 on 5 matching bases. The CDR3 loop spans 16 amino acids. V was shortened by 6 bases and J by 8 bases, with 20 bases between the two germline ends. Germline assignment: CDR1 LNHDA and CDR2 SQIVND (reference sequence). The CDR3 nucleotides are TGTGCCAGTAGAGCGGGGCGGGAGATCGCCCATTCACCCCTCCACTTT. Amino acid sequence: CASRAGREIAHSPLHF. Looking up the rest from reference TRBV19 and TRBJ1-6 gives the full variable domain: DGGITQSPKYLFRKEGQNVTLSCEQNLNHDAMYWYRQDPGQGLRLIYYSQIVNDFQKGDIAEGYSVSREKKESFPLTVTSAQKNPTAFYLCASRAGREIAHSPLHFGNGTRLTVT.

The chain carries TRBV5-5 and TRBJ1-6, with TRBD1 as a possible D gene (5 bases). The CDR3 runs to 19 residues. Trimming took 0 bases from V and 3 from J, leaving 19 bases between them. Germline CDR1 is SGHKS and CDR2 is YYEKEE (reference sequence). CDR3 in DNA: TGTGCCAGCAGCTTGGAGATGGTTATAGGGGTATTCTATAATTCACCCCTCCACTTT. It yields the protein CASSLEMVIGVFYNSPLHF.

This rearrangement joins TRBV5-1 to TRBJ1-3; a possible D gene is TRBD1 (6 bases). The CDR3 length is 16 residues. Germline loops: CDR1 SGHRS, CDR2 YFSETQ. Trimming took 6 bases from V and 0 from J, leaving 16 bases between them. The chain's CDR3 is CASTNPGQISGNTIYF. The CDR3 DNA reads as TGCGCCAGCACAAACCCGGGACAAATCTCTGGAAACACCATATATTTT.

The chain recombines TRBV24-1 with TRBJ2-1; D is possibly TRBD1 (6 bases). Trimming stripped 6 bases from V and 6 bases from J, with 17 bases between. CDR1 and CDR2 (germline): KGHDR, SFDVKD. This CDR3 contains 15 residues. The CDR3 nucleotides are TGTGCCACCAGTACCCGGCTGGGGGCCTCCAATGAGCAGTTCTTC. This encodes CATSTRLGASNEQFF.

The rearrangement links TRBV6-2 or TRBV6-3 to TRBJ2-2, with D uncertain. The CDR3 has 14 amino acids. CDR1 is MNHEY, CDR2 SVGEGT, per germline. Trimming shortened V by 3 bases and J by 5 bases, and 10 bases separated the two germline ends. This chain's CDR3 is CASSYRVGTGELFF. CDR3 DNA sequence: TGTGCCAGCAGTTATAGGGTAGGGACCGGGGAGCTGTTTTTT.

This clone appeared a single time. This chain connects TRBV7-3 to TRBJ2-2, with D perhaps being TRBD1 or TRBD2 (5 bases each). The CDR3 contains 15 residues. V lost 2 bases to trimming and J lost 2 bases, with 9 bases between them. The V gene's germline CDR1 is SGHTA and CDR2 FQGTGA. The CDR3 DNA follows: TGTGCCAGCAGCTTACCCGGGGACAACACCGGGGAGCTGTTTTTT. This codes for CASSLPGDNTGELFF.